This T cell receptor (beta chain) was captured in a study of T cells in Graves' hyperthyroidism and ophthalmopathy. Each patient was aged 18 to 65 and had newly diagnosed hyperthyroidism of under 2 months' duration. This CDR3 comprises 14 residues. Deletions cut 3 bases from V and 7 bases from J, with 12 bases between. The germline CDR1 and CDR2 sequences are LNHDA and SQIVND (reference sequence). The source material, RNA transcripts, was used to amplify TCR beta CDR3 regions. First-round RT-PCR targeting the TCR CDR3 was performed with the HTBI primer set. TCRdb independently ran MiXCR on the multiplex PCR reads; one entry per CDR3 protein. The sample carries more than 600,000 distinct CDR3 sequences, around 17% recorded once.

This clonotype was obtained from a man aged 18-30 years with Graves' hyperthyroidism. The chain recombines TRBV19 with TRBJ2-2; no clear D gene. Sequenced material: blood. CDR3 residues: CASSMGTVIGELFF. The CDR3 DNA reads TGTGCCAGTAGTATGGGCACCGTAATCGGGGAGCTGTTTTTT.